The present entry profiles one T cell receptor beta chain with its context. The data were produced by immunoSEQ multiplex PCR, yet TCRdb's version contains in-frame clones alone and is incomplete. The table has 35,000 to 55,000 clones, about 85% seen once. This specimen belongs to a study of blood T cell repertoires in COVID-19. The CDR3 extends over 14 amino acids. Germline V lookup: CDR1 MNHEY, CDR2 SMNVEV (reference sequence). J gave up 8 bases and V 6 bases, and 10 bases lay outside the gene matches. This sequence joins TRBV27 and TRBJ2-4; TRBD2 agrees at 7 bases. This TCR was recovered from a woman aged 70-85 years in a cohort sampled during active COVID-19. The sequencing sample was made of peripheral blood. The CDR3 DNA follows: TGTGCCAGCAGGGGAGGGACTTCTATAGACATTCAGTACTTC. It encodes CASRGGTSIDIQYF.